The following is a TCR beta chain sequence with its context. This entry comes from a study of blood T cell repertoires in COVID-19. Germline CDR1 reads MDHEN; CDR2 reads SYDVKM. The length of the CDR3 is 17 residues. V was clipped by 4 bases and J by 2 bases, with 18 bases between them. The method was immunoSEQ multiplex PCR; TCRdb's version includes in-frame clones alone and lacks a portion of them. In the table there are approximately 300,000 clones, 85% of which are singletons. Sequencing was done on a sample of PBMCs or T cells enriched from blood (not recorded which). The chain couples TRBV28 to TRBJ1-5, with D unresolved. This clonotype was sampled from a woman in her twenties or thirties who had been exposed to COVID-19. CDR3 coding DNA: TGTGCCAGCAGTTCCCCCGGGTCGGGGTTTGGCAATCAGCCCCAGCATTTT. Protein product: CASSSPGSGFGNQPQHF. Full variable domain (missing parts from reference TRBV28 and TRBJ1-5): DVKVTQSSRYLVKRTGEKVFLECVQDMDHENMFWYRQDPGLGLRLIYFSYDVKMKEKGDIPEGYSVSREKKERFSLILESASTNQTSMYLCASSSPGSGFGNQPQHFGDGTRLSIL.